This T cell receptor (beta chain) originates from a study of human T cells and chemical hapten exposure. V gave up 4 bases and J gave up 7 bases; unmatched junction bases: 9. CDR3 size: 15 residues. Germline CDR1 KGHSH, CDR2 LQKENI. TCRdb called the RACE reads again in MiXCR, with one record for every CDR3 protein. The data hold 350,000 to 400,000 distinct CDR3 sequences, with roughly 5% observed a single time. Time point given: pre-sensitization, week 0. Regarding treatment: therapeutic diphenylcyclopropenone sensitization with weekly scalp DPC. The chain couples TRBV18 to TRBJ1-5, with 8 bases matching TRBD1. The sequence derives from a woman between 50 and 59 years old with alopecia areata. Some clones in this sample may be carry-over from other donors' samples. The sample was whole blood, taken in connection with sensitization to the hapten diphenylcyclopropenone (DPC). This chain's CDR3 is CASSRLETGVQPQHF. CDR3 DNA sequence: TGTGCCAGCTCACGTTTAGAGACAGGGGTCCAGCCCCAGCATTTT.